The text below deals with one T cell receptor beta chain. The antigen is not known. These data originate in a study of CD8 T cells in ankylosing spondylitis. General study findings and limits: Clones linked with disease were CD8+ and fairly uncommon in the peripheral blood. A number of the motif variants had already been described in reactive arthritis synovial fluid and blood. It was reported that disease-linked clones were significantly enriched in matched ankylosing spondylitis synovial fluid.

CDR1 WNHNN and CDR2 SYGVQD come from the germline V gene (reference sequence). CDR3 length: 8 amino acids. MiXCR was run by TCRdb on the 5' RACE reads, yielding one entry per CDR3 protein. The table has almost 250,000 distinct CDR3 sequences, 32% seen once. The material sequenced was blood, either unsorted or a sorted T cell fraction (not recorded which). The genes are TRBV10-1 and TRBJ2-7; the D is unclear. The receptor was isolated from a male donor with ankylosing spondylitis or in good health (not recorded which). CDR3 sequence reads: CGVHEQYF. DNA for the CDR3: TGCGGGGTCCACGAGCAGTACTTC.